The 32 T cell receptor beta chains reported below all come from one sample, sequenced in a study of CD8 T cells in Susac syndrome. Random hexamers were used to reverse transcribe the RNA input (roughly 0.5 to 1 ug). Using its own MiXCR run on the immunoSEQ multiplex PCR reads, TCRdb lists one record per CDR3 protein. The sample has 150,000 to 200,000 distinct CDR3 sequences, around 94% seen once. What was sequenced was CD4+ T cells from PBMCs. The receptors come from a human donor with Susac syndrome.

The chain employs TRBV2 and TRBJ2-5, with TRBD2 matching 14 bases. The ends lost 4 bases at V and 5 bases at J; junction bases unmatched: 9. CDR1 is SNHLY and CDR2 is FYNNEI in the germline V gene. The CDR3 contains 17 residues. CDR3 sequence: CASSAQTSGGVRETQYF. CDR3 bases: TGTGCCAGCAGTGCCCAGACTAGCGGGGGGGTGCGGGAGACCCAGTACTTC.

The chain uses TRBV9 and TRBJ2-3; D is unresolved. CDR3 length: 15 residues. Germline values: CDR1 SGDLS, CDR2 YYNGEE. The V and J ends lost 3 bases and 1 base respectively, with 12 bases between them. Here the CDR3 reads CASSGHRSGTDTQYF. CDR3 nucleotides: TGTGCCAGCAGCGGACACCGTAGTGGCACAGATACGCAGTATTTT.

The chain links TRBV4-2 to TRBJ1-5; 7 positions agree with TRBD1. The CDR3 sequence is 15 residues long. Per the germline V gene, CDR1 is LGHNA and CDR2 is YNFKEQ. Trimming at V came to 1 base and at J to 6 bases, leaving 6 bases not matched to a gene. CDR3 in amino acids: CASSQGTGAVQPQHF. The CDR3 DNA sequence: TGTGCCAGCAGCCAAGGGACAGGCGCTGTTCAGCCCCAGCATTTT.

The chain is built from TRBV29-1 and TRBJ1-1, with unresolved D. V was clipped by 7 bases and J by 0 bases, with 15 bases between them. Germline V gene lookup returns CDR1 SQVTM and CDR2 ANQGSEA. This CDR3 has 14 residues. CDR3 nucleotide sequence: TGCAGCGCCCCGGCGGCAGGAATGAACACTGAAGCTTTCTTT. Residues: CSAPAAGMNTEAFF.

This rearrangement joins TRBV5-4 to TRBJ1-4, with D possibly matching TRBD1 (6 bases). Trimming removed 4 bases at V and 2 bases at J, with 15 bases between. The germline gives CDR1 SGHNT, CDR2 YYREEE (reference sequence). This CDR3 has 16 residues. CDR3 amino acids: CASSRSIDRTNEKLFF. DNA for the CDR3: TGTGCCAGCAGCCGAAGTATAGACAGGACTAATGAAAAACTGTTTTTT. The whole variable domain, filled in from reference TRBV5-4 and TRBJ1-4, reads ETGVTQSPTHLIKTRGQQVTLRCSSQSGHNTVSWYQQALGQGPQFIFQYYREEENGRGNFPPRFSGLQFPNYSSELNVNALELDDSALYLCASSRSIDRTNEKLFFGSGTQLSVL.

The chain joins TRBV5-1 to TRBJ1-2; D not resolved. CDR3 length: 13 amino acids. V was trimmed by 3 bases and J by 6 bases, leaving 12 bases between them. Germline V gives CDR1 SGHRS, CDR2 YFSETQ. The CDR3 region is CASSWNAENGYTF. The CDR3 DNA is TGCGCCAGCAGCTGGAACGCCGAGAATGGCTACACCTTC.

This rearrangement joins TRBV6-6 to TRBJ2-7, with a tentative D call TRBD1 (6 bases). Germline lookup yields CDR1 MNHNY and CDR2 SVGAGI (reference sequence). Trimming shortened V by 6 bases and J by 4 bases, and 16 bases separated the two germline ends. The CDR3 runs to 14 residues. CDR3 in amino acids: CASSVQGRTYEQYF. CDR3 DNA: TGTGCCAGCAGCGTACAGGGACGGACTTACGAGCAGTACTTC.

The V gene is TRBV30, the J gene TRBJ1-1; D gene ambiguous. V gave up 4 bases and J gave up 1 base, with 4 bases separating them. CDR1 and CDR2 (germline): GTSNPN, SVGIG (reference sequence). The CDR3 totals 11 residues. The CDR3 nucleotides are TGTGCCTGGACACGGAACACTGAAGCTTTCTTT. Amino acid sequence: CAWTRNTEAFF.

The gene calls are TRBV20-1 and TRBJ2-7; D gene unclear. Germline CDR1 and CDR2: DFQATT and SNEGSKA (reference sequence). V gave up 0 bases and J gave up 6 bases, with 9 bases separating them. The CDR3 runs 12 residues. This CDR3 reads CSARDLPGEQYF. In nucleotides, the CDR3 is TGCAGTGCTAGAGATCTCCCGGGCGAGCAGTACTTC.

The CDR3 DNA reads TGTGCCAGCAGTACGACTACAGGGGCGGGGTACACTGAAGCTTTCTTT. It specifies CASSTTTGAGYTEAFF. J is TRBJ1-1 and V is TRBV27; 7 bases line up with TRBD1. The germline gives CDR1 MNHEY, CDR2 SMNVEV (reference sequence). The CDR3 is made up of 16 amino acids. V was pared by 5 bases and J by 3 bases, with 12 bases of the junction left unmatched.

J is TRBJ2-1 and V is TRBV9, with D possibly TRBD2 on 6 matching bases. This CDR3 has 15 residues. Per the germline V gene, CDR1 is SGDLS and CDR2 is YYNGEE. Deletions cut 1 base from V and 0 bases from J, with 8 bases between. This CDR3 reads CASSVSGDSYNEQFF. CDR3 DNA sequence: TGTGCCAGCAGCGTATCGGGGGACTCCTACAATGAGCAGTTCTTC.

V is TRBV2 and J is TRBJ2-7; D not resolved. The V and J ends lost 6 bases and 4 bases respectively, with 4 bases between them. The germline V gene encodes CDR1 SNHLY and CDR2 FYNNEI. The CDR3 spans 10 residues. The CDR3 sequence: CASREYEQYF. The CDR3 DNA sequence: TGTGCCAGCAGGGAATACGAGCAGTACTTC.

The chain's CDR3 is CASSPGLGSYEQYF. CDR3 coding DNA: TGCGCCAGCAGCCCGGGACTAGGATCCTACGAGCAGTACTTC. The chain links TRBV5-1 to TRBJ2-7; 8 bases line up with TRBD2. Per the germline V gene, CDR1 is SGHRS and CDR2 is YFSETQ. Trimming cost V 4 bases and J 1 base; bases outside gene matches: 4. This CDR3 is 14 amino acids long.

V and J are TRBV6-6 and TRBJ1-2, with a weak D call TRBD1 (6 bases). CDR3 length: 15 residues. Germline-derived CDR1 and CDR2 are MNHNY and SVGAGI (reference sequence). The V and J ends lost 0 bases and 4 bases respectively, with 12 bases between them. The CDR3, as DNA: TGTGCCAGCAGTTACTCCACACAGGGAGGCTATGGCTACACCTTC. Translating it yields CASSYSTQGGYGYTF.

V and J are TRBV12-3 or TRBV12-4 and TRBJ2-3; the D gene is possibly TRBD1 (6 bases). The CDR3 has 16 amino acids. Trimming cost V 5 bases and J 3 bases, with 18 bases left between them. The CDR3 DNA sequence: TGTGCCAGCAGTCAATACAGGGTGGAGGAGACAGATACGCAGTATTTT. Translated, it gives CASSQYRVEETDTQYF.

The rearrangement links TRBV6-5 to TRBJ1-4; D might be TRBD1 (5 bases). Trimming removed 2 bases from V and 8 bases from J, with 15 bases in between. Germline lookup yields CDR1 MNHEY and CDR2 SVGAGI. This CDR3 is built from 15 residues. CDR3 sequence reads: CASSYRGVEPEKLFF. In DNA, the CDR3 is TGTGCCAGCAGTTACCGAGGGGTGGAGCCCGAAAAACTGTTTTTT.

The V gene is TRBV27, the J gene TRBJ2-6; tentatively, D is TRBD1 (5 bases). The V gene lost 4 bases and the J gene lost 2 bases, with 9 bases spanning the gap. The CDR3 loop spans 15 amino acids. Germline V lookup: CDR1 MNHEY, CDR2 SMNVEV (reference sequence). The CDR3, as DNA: TGTGCCAGCAGTTATGGGGCGGCTGGGGCCAACGTCCTGACTTTC. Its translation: CASSYGAAGANVLTF.

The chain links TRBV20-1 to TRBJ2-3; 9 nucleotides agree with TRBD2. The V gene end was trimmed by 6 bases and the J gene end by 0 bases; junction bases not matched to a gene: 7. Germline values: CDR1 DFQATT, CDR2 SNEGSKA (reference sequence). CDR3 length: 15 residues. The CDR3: CSAHPAGGSTDTQYF. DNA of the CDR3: TGCAGTGCCCACCCCGCGGGGGGGAGCACAGATACGCAGTATTTT.

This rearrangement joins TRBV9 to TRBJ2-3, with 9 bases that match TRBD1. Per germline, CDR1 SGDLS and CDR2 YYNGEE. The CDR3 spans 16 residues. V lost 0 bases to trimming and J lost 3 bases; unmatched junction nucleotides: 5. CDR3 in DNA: TGTGCCAGCAGCGTAGTCACGGGACAGGGTACAGATACGCAGTATTTT. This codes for CASSVVTGQGTDTQYF.

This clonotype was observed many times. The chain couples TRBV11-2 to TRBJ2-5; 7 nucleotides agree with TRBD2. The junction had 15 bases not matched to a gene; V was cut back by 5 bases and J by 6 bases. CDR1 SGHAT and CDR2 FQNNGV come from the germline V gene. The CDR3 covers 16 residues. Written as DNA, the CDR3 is TGTGCCAGCAGCCAAGATGAACCGGGACTATCGAAGACCCAGTACTTC. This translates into CASSQDEPGLSKTQYF.

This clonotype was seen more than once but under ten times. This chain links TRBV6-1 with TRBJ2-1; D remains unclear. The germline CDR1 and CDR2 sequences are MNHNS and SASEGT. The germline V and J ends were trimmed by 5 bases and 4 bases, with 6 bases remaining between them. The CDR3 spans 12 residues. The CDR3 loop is CASSPQYNEQFF. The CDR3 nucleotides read TGTGCCAGCAGTCCCCAATACAATGAGCAGTTCTTC.

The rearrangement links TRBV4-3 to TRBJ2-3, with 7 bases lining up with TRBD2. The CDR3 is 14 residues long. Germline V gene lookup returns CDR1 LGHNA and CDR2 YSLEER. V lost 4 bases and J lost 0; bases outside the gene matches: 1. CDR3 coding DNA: TGCGCCAGCAGCCGTAGCGGGAGCACAGATACGCAGTATTTT. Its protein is CASSRSGSTDTQYF.

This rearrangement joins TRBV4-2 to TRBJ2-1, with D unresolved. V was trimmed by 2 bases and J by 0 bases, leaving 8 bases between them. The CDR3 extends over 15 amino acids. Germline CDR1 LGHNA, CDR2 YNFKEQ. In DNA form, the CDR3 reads TGTGCCAGCAGCCAACGGGTGAGCTCCTACAATGAGCAGTTCTTC. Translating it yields CASSQRVSSYNEQFF.

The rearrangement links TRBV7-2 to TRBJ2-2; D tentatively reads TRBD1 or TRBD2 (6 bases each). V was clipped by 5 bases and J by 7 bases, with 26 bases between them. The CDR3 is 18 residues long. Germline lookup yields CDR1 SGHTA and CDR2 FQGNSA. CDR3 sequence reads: CASSPHKSGAHLGGELFF. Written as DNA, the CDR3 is TGTGCCAGCAGCCCGCACAAATCGGGGGCCCATTTAGGCGGGGAGCTGTTTTTT.

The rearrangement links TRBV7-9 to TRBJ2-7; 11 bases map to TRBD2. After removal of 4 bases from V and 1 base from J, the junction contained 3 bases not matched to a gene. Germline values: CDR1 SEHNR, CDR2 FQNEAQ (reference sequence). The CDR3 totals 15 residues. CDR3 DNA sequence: TGTGCCAGCAGCTCGAGACTAGCGGGGTCCTACGAGCAGTACTTC. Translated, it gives CASSSRLAGSYEQYF.

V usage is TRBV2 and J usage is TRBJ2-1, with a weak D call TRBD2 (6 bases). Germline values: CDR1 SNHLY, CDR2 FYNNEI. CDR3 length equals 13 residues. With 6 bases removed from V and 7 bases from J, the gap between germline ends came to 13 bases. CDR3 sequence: CASSAGLSNEQFF. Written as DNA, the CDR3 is TGTGCCAGCAGCGCGGGACTCTCTAATGAGCAGTTCTTC.

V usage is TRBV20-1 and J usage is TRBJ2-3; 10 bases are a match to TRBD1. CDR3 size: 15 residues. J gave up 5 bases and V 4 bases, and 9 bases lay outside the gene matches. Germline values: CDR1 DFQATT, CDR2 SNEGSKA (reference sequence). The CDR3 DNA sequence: TGCAGTGCTACCCCGGGACAGGGGACGGGAGATACGCAGTATTTT. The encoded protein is CSATPGQGTGDTQYF.

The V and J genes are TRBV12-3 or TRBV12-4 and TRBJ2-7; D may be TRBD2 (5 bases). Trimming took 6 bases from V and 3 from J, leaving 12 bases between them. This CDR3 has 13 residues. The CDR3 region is CASSPGEIYEQYF. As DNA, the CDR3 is TGTGCCAGCAGCCCCGGGGAGATCTACGAGCAGTACTTC.

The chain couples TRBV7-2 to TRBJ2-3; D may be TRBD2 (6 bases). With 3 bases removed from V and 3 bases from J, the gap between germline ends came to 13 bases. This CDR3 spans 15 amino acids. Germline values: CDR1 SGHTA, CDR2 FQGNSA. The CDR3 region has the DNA TGTGCCAGCAGCTTCCCGACTCGGGGGACAGATACGCAGTATTTT. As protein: CASSFPTRGTDTQYF.

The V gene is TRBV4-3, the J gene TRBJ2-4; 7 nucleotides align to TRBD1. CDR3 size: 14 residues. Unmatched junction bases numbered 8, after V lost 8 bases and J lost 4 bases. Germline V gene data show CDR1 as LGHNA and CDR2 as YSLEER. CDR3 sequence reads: CASYEDRPKNIQYF. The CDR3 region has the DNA TGCGCCAGCTATGAGGACAGGCCTAAAAACATTCAGTACTTC.

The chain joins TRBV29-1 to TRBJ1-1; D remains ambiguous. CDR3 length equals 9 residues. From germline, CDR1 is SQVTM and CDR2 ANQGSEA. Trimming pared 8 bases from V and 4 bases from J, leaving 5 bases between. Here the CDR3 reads CSITTEAFF. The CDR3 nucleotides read TGCAGCATCACCACTGAAGCTTTCTTT.

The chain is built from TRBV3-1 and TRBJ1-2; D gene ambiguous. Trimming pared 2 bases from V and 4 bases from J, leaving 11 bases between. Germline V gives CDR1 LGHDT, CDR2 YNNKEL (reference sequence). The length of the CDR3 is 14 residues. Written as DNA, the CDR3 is TGTGCCAGCAGCCAACCCCCAGTCGTCTATGGCTACACCTTC. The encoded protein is CASSQPPVVYGYTF.